What follows are 30 T cell receptor beta chains derived from one specimen sequenced in a study of blood T cell repertoires in COVID-19. Method: immunoSEQ multiplex PCR; TCRdb's copy keeps in-frame clones and lacks some. The sample includes 140,000 to 150,000 clones, 80% to 90% of them seen just once. Sequenced: peripheral blood. The source is a man between 18 and 29 years old with COVID-19, enrolled during active disease.

The chain couples TRBV4-3 to TRBJ1-5; the D is unclear. V was pared by 2 bases and J by 9 bases, with 11 bases between. The CDR3 runs 13 residues. The germline V gene encodes CDR1 LGHNA and CDR2 YSLEER. The CDR3 sequence is CASSQSPLMPQHF. The CDR3 nucleotides are TGCGCCAGCAGCCAAAGCCCCCTGATGCCCCAGCATTTT.

The chain links TRBV7-9 to TRBJ1-2; D perhaps matches TRBD1 (6 bases). Trimming took off 6 bases at V and 5 bases at J, with 19 bases between the two ends. The germline V gene encodes CDR1 SEHNR and CDR2 FQNEAQ (reference sequence). This CDR3 has 15 residues. The CDR3 DNA reads TGTGCCAGCAGTTCTTCCCAGGGGATAAGATATGGCTACACCTTC. Encoded protein: CASSSSQGIRYGYTF.

Turning to this clone: Within the sample, other DNA sequences also encode this same CDR3. V and J are TRBV6-1 and TRBJ2-7, with D possibly being TRBD2 (7 bases). V was trimmed by 0 bases and J by 7 bases, leaving 10 bases between them. Germline loops: CDR1 MNHNS, CDR2 SASEGT. The CDR3 runs 13 residues. The DNA for the CDR3 is TGTGCCAGCAGTGAAGCAAGGGGGGGGGAGCAGTACTTC. It yields the protein CASSEARGGEQYF.

This clone has more than one count but fewer than ten. The gene calls are TRBV5-4 and TRBJ2-2; possible D gene TRBD2, 6 bases. V was clipped by 6 bases and J by 5 bases, with 14 bases between them. The germline V gene encodes CDR1 SGHNT and CDR2 YYREEE (reference sequence). This CDR3 region has 14 residues. The CDR3 reads CASNSGDRTGELFF. In DNA form, the CDR3 reads TGTGCCAGCAACTCGGGAGATCGGACCGGGGAGCTGTTTTTT.

V usage is TRBV6-5 and J usage is TRBJ2-3; 11 bases fit TRBD2. CDR1 is MNHEY and CDR2 is SVGAGI in the germline V gene. This CDR3 contains 15 residues. V trimming: 5 bases; J trimming: 3 bases; junction bases outside the gene matches: 4. The CDR3 reads CASSLLAGGTDTQYF. CDR3 bases: TGTGCCAGCAGTCTGCTAGCGGGAGGAACAGATACGCAGTATTTT.

V is TRBV2 and J is TRBJ1-2, with a tentative D call TRBD1 (6 bases). V lost 3 bases and J lost 8, with 13 bases in between. Germline V gives CDR1 SNHLY, CDR2 FYNNEI. The CDR3 consists of 13 residues. CDR3 sequence: CASSDGGARGYTF. DNA for the CDR3: TGTGCCAGCAGTGATGGGGGGGCGCGGGGCTACACCTTC.

The V and J genes are TRBV28 and TRBJ1-3; no clear D. Germline-derived CDR1 and CDR2 are MDHEN and SYDVKM. The CDR3 runs 13 residues. V was cut by 6 bases and J by 0 bases, with 6 bases left in between. The CDR3 loop reads CASRRPSGNTIYF. The CDR3 region has the DNA TGTGCCAGCAGGCGGCCCTCTGGAAACACCATATATTTT.

The chain couples TRBV28 to TRBJ2-7; TRBD1 agrees at 10 bases. The CDR3 spans 17 residues. The V gene's germline CDR1 is MDHEN and CDR2 SYDVKM. V dropped 4 bases and J dropped 6; count of bases not matched to a gene: 15. In DNA, the CDR3 is TGTGCCAGCAGTTACCCCCGACGTGGGACAGGGGTCCTCGAGCAGTACTTC. Protein sequence: CASSYPRRGTGVLEQYF.

The V gene is TRBV9, the J gene TRBJ2-1, with D perhaps matching TRBD2 (5 bases). The CDR3 has 13 amino acids. Germline CDR1 and CDR2: SGDLS and YYNGEE. V lost 3 bases and J 9 bases, leaving 13 bases between the germline ends. CDR3 in amino acids: CASSADTRGEQFF. The CDR3 DNA is TGTGCCAGCAGCGCCGATACTCGGGGTGAGCAGTTCTTC. The variable domain in full, with the rest retrieved from reference TRBV9 and TRBJ2-1, is DSGVTQTPKHLITATGQRVTLRCSPRSGDLSVYWYQQSLDQGLQFLIQYYNGEERAKGNILERFSAQQFPDLHSELNLSSLELGDSALYFCASSADTRGEQFFGPGTRLTVL.

The chain carries TRBV28 and TRBJ2-5; the D gene is possibly TRBD1 (7 bases). V dropped 6 bases and J dropped 5 bases, with 16 bases sitting between them. CDR1 and CDR2 from the germline V gene are MDHEN and SYDVKM. CDR3 length: 14 residues. DNA for the CDR3: TGTGCCAGCAGCGGAGGAGGGGGCAGGGAGACCCAGTACTTC. This gives the protein CASSGGGGRETQYF.

The gene calls are TRBV5-1 and TRBJ2-1; TRBD2 aligns across 10 bases. CDR1 is SGHRS, CDR2 YFSETQ, per germline. The junction had 7 bases not matched to a gene; V was cut back by 1 base and J by 0 bases. The CDR3 length is 18 residues. The CDR3 DNA reads TGCGCCAGCAGCTTGAGATTAGCGGGAGGCAACTCCTACAATGAGCAGTTCTTC. Translated, it gives CASSLRLAGGNSYNEQFF.

The V and J genes are TRBV6-2 or TRBV6-3 and TRBJ2-7, with a possible D match to TRBD2 (5 bases). Germline loops: CDR1 MNHEY, CDR2 SVGEGT. V gave up 0 bases and J gave up 6 bases, with 12 bases separating them. The CDR3 has 14 residues. The CDR3 here is CASSYSGGPREQYF. Here the CDR3 DNA reads TGTGCCAGCAGTTACTCTGGAGGACCCCGCGAGCAGTACTTC.

J is TRBJ2-7 and V is TRBV27; TRBD2 matches 14 bases. The CDR3 is 14 residues long. V shed 3 bases, J shed 6 bases, and the junction held 1 base outside the gene matches. Germline V CDR1 and CDR2: MNHEY, SMNVEV (reference sequence). CDR3 protein: CASSLTSGRGEQYF. Written as DNA, the CDR3 is TGTGCCAGCAGTTTGACTAGCGGGAGGGGCGAGCAGTACTTC.

The CDR3 reads CASSSKLAGIYEQYF. DNA for the CDR3: TGTGCCAGCAGCTCAAAACTAGCGGGTATCTACGAGCAGTACTTC. This chain connects TRBV13 to TRBJ2-7; TRBD2 agrees at 9 bases. V lost 4 bases, J lost 3 bases, and 7 bases stayed unmatched. From germline, CDR1 is PRHDT and CDR2 FYEKMQ (reference sequence). This CDR3 region has 15 residues. The entire variable domain, with the rest obtained from reference TRBV13 and TRBJ2-7, is as follows: AAGVIQSPRHLIKEKRETATLKCYPIPRHDTVYWYQQGPGQDPQFLISFYEKMQSDKGSIPDRFSAQQFSDYHSELNMSSLELGDSALYFCASSSKLAGIYEQYFGPGTRLTVT.

The rearrangement links TRBV7-3 to TRBJ1-6; D is undetermined. CDR1 and CDR2 (germline): SGHTA, FQGTGA. The CDR3 spans 14 residues. V dropped 4 bases and J dropped 10 bases, with 14 bases sitting between them. CDR3 in amino acids: CASSYSPGQSPLHF. In nucleotides, the CDR3 is TGTGCCAGCAGCTATAGCCCCGGCCAATCACCCCTCCACTTT.

The chain joins TRBV14 to TRBJ2-5, with D tentatively TRBD1 (5 bases). The CDR3 totals 15 residues. V was clipped by 0 bases and J by 2 bases, with 10 bases between them. CDR1 and CDR2 from the germline V gene are SGHDN and FVKESK. CDR3 residues: CASSQEFDSQETQYF. For the CDR3, the DNA is TGTGCCAGCAGCCAAGAATTTGACAGTCAAGAGACCCAGTACTTC.

This chain links TRBV27 with TRBJ1-2, with D perhaps TRBD1 (5 bases). CDR1 is MNHEY, CDR2 SMNVEV, per germline (reference sequence). V gave up 5 bases and J gave up 2 bases, with 9 bases separating them. The CDR3 consists of 13 residues. The CDR3 DNA follows: TGTGCCAGCAGTCCGGGGGTCAACTATGGCTACACCTTC. It specifies CASSPGVNYGYTF.

The chain uses TRBV12-3 or TRBV12-4 and TRBJ2-7; 8 nucleotides align to TRBD1. V lost 6 bases and J lost 7; bases outside the gene matches: 8. CDR3 length: 13 amino acids. This chain's CDR3 is CASSFQGAREQYF. The CDR3 nucleotides are TGTGCCAGCAGCTTCCAGGGGGCTCGAGAGCAGTACTTC.

Here the CDR3 DNA reads TGTGTTGCGGGAGGGTACACCGGGGAGCTGTTTTTT. Its translation: CVAGGYTGELFF. This chain connects TRBV6-6 to TRBJ2-2; TRBD2 aligns across 9 bases. Per the germline V gene, CDR1 is MNHNY and CDR2 is SVGAGI (reference sequence). CDR3 length: 12 amino acids.

The chain carries TRBV6-5 and TRBJ1-2; D is possibly TRBD1 (6 bases). V was trimmed by 5 bases and J by 4 bases, leaving 17 bases between them. CDR1 is MNHEY, CDR2 SVGAGI, per germline. CDR3 length: 15 amino acids. CDR3: CASSTHGEGGYGYTF. The CDR3 DNA reads TGTGCCAGCAGTACCCACGGGGAAGGGGGCTATGGCTACACCTTC.

The CDR3 here is CASSLKLAGSTDTQYF. CDR3 sequence (DNA): TGTGCCAGCAGCTTGAAGCTAGCGGGATCCACAGATACGCAGTATTTT. This chain joins TRBV5-4 and TRBJ2-3, with 9 bases lining up with TRBD2. Trimming at V came to 1 base and at J to 2 bases, leaving 5 bases not matched to a gene. CDR1 SGHNT and CDR2 YYREEE come from the germline V gene (reference sequence). The CDR3 consists of 16 residues.

The rearrangement joins TRBV19 to TRBJ2-2, with D possibly TRBD1 on 6 matching bases. Germline lookup yields CDR1 LNHDA and CDR2 SQIVND (reference sequence). The CDR3 consists of 15 residues. The ends were cut back, 6 bases at V and 4 bases at J, with 15 bases in the middle. The CDR3 loop reads CASSQQGSGTGELFF. CDR3 nucleotides: TGTGCCAGTAGCCAACAGGGATCGGGCACCGGGGAGCTGTTTTTT.

V and J are TRBV5-1 and TRBJ2-7, with D possibly being TRBD1 (5 bases). Germline CDR1 SGHRS, CDR2 YFSETQ. V shed 7 bases and J shed 2 bases, with 10 bases lying between them. This CDR3 has 12 residues. Written as DNA, the CDR3 is TGCGCCAGCGGGGCAATAACCTACGAGCAGTACTTC. It yields the protein CASGAITYEQYF.

The chain carries TRBV24-1 and TRBJ2-3, with D possibly TRBD2 on 5 matching bases. CDR3 length equals 16 residues. In germline, CDR1 is KGHDR, CDR2 SFDVKD. V was shortened by 2 bases and J by 2 bases, with 13 bases between the two germline ends. CDR3 nucleotide sequence: TGTGCCACCAGTGATTCGAGCGGTAGAATCACAGATACGCAGTATTTT. As protein: CATSDSSGRITDTQYF.

The genes are TRBV5-5 and TRBJ2-5, with a tentative D call TRBD2 (5 bases). CDR3 size: 13 residues. V was clipped by 4 bases and J by 5 bases, with 12 bases between them. CDR1 is SGHKS, CDR2 YYEKEE, per germline (reference sequence). CDR3 residues: CASSPGGSETQYF. In DNA form, the CDR3 reads TGTGCCAGCAGCCCCGGCGGGTCGGAGACCCAGTACTTC.

The V gene is TRBV4-2, the J gene TRBJ1-1; D is perhaps TRBD1 (6 bases). Germline CDR1 reads LGHNA; CDR2 reads YNFKEQ. The CDR3 runs 16 residues. Trimming shortened V by 3 bases and J by 1 base, and 15 bases separated the two germline ends. The CDR3 spells CASSQAIGQRNTEAFF. CDR3 bases: TGTGCCAGCAGCCAGGCCATAGGACAGAGGAACACTGAAGCTTTCTTT.

The V gene is TRBV4-3, the J gene TRBJ2-7; D may be TRBD1 (5 bases). The CDR3 sequence is 15 residues long. The germline V gene encodes CDR1 LGHNA and CDR2 YSLEER. The ends were cut back, 1 base at V and 4 bases at J, with 14 bases in the middle. In DNA, the CDR3 is TGCGCCAGCAGCCAAGCCCCTGGGCAGGGTTACGAGCAGTACTTC. It encodes CASSQAPGQGYEQYF.

The chain employs TRBV9 and TRBJ2-7; D is possibly TRBD2 (5 bases). Germline CDR1 is SGDLS and CDR2 is YYNGEE. Trimming removed 4 bases at V and 9 bases at J, with 17 bases between. The CDR3 length is 13 residues. CDR3 in DNA: TGTGCCAGCAGCCCCCGGACGGAGGCGGCGCAGTACTTC. Translation gives CASSPRTEAAQYF.

This CDR3 is CASSIRLRALGDTFMNTEAFF. CDR3 coding DNA: TGTGCCAGTAGTATTCGTCTTCGGGCCTTAGGGGACACCTTCATGAACACTGAAGCTTTCTTT. The chain uses TRBV19 and TRBJ1-1, with D maybe TRBD1 (6 bases). The CDR3 is made up of 21 amino acids. Germline V gene sequence: CDR1 LNHDA, CDR2 SQIVND (reference sequence). Trimming removed 3 bases from V and 0 bases from J, with 29 bases in between.

V gene TRBV10-3 combines with J gene TRBJ1-4; no reliable D call. The CDR3 has 11 amino acids. Germline CDR1 reads ENHRY; CDR2 reads SYGVKD. Trimming cost V 10 bases and J 13 bases, with 16 bases left between them. CDR3 nucleotide sequence: TGTGCCAGCGGGGTAGGGCAGCTACTGTTTTTT. Protein sequence: CASGVGQLLFF.